This TCR beta chain was sequenced during a study of early T cells in non-severe SARS-CoV-2 infection. The overall study: RNA in bulk from unsorted whole blood was sequenced, and chains were unpaired.

A few counts support this clonotype. TCRdb ran MiXCR on the 5' RACE reads and lists one entry per CDR3 protein. The data contain roughly 27,000 distinct CDR3 sequences, 9.5% to 10% of them singletons. The V end lost 8 bases, the J end lost 5 bases, and 15 bases lay between the germline ends. Germline V gene data show CDR1 as SNHLY and CDR2 as FYNNEI. CDR3 size: 13 residues. V and J are TRBV2 and TRBJ2-5; D is perhaps TRBD2 (5 bases). The clonotype originates from an adult who was a healthcare worker with PCR-confirmed SARS-CoV-2 infection or an uninfected control (not recorded which). The specimen sequenced was whole blood. The CDR3 coding sequence is TGTGCCAGCCGAGAGGGATTGCTGGAGACCCAGTACTTC. It encodes CASREGLLETQYF.